This T cell receptor (beta chain) was recorded in a study of identical twins. Points from the study as a whole: The study based its conclusions on cross-sectional statistical analysis and did not follow the same donors. Potential partial confounding of zero-insertion analyses by invariant MAIT and iNKT cells was noted. The models gave estimates that fell short of the out-of-frame TCR alpha sharing seen in monozygotic twins.

TCRdb ran MiXCR on the 5' RACE reads and lists one entry per CDR3 protein. The top ten hold more than 0.4% of the sample, which has a few hundred thousand distinct CDR3 sequences, approximately 16% seen once. V lost 3 bases and J lost 2; bases outside the gene matches: 5. Looked up from germline, CDR1 is SEHNR and CDR2 is FQNEAQ (reference sequence). This CDR3 has 15 amino acids. Regarding this clonotype: The antigen is unknown.

This sample was shared with a second study, whose subject was yellow fever vaccine responses in identical twins.

The V and J genes are TRBV7-9 and TRBJ2-7; 9 bases fit TRBD2. Sequenced material: CD4+ T cells sorted from blood. The clonotype was recovered from a young woman in good health. The CDR3 is CASSFGVAGAYEQYF. The CDR3 coding sequence is TGTGCCAGCAGCTTTGGTGTAGCGGGAGCCTACGAGCAGTACTTC. Filled out from reference TRBV7-9 and TRBJ2-7, the complete variable domain reads DTGVSQNPRHKITKRGQNVTFRCDPISEHNRLYWYRQTLGQGPEFLTYFQNEAQLEKSRLLSDRFSAERPKGSFSTLEIQRTEQGDSAMYLCASSFGVAGAYEQYFGPGTRLTVT.